This T cell receptor (beta chain) stems from a study of blood T cell repertoires in COVID-19. The wider study: Some COVID-19 samples were acute and others convalescent; all came from the United States, Italy and Spain. PBMCs, B-cell-depleted T cells, or T cells were the source of the cDNA or gDNA that made up the material.

Under the authors' procedure: Quantification of nucleated cells was approximated via reference gene primer amplification. Profiled with immunoSEQ multiplex PCR; TCRdb holds only in-frame clones, not every one. For V, J and clone size, that table is used; D and trimming come from the DNA. The data show 150,000 or so clones, with 85% to 90% seen just once and about 6% held by the top ten. Looked up from germline, CDR1 is GTSNPN and CDR2 is SVGIG (reference sequence). This CDR3 has 15 residues. Trimming stripped 3 bases from V and 1 base from J, with 15 bases between. This chain links TRBV30 with TRBJ1-1; D is ambiguous. Sequenced sample: peripheral blood. The receptor was derived from a man aged 80 or over with acute or convalescent COVID-19. CDR3 loop: CAWRDEADWNTEAFF. CDR3 coding DNA: TGTGCCTGGAGAGACGAGGCAGACTGGAACACTGAAGCTTTCTTT.